This T cell receptor beta chain emerged from a study of a mutant IDH1 vaccine in newly diagnosed glioma. Overall study context: In some groups vaccination began 4-6 weeks post-radiotherapy; others received it with temozolomide. Earlier therapy was either radiotherapy, temozolomide, or both, and most got both.

To note about this clone: Antigen unknown.

The CDR3 has 13 residues. Trimming shortened V by 5 bases and J by 4 bases, and 10 bases separated the two germline ends. CDR1 is SGHKS and CDR2 is YYEKEE in the germline V gene (reference sequence). Time point given: week 23, last vaccination. The investigators gave 300 ug of mutant IDH1 20-mer peptide in each vaccine dose, together with topical imiquimod. Produced via immunoSEQ multiplex PCR; TCRdb's table is partial and in-frame only. This sample has 50,000 to 70,000 clones, with around 80% found just once. The receptor was isolated from a woman between 40 and 50 years old with glioma. Some clones in this sample may be carry-over from other donors' samples. The chain is built from TRBV5-5 and TRBJ1-5; D is unclear. The sample here was PBMCs, taken from a glioma patient whose treatment included an IDH1 peptide vaccine. CDR3 in DNA: TGTGCCAGCAGAAGAAGGGAGAATCAGCCCCAGCATTTT. Protein product: CASRRRENQPQHF.